The present T cell receptor beta chain was sequenced within a study of T cell changes during pregnancy in multiple sclerosis. V shed 7 bases and J 0 bases; nucleotides not matched to a gene: 6. The CDR3 extends over 14 amino acids. The germline gives CDR1 SNHLY, CDR2 FYNNEI. Some clones are missing from TCRdb's copy, which holds only in-frame ones; the method was immunoSEQ multiplex PCR. Of under 65,000 clones in the sample, about 92% are singletons; the top ten hold around 0.66%. The sequenced sample was CD4+ T cells from peripheral blood mononuclear cells, obtained after pregnancy. The receptor was isolated from a female donor with multiple sclerosis, enrolled in a pregnancy study. The V call is TRBV2, the J call TRBJ2-7, with TRBD1 identical over 7 bases. The CDR3 region has the DNA TGTGCCAGCAACAGAGACAGGGCCTCCTACGAGCAGTACTTC. Translated, it gives CASNRDRASYEQYF. Looking up the rest from reference TRBV2 and TRBJ2-7 gives the full variable domain: EPEVTQTPSHQVTQMGQEVILRCVPISNHLYFYWYRQILGQKVEFLVSFYNNEISEKSEIFDDQFSVERPDGSNFTLKIRSTKLEDSAMYFCASNRDRASYEQYFGPGTRLTVT.